This T cell receptor beta chain appears in the sequencing data of a study of cytomegalovirus exposure and HLA in healthy donors. Whole-study context: Within an early data release were tens of millions of unique TCRs drawn from HLA-typed donors. Study-level findings and limits: Investigators reported around 150 TCR beta chains as tied to cytomegalovirus. With later analysis, a missense DCLRE1C variant became linked to TCR beta V- and J-gene trimming. Earlier analysis found most TCR beta V segments productive about 90% or about 30% of the time.

The PCR made use of 60 Vbeta and 13 Jbeta primers. Some clones are missing from TCRdb's copy, which holds only in-frame ones; the method was immunoSEQ multiplex PCR. The profile covers 150,000 to 250,000 clones, with around 74% appearing a single time and roughly 1.4% taken by the ten largest. V shed 5 bases, J shed 8 bases, and the junction held 6 bases outside the gene matches. In germline, CDR1 is GTSNPN, CDR2 SVGIG (reference sequence). CDR3 size: 13 residues. For this clone: What it recognizes is unknown.

V and J are TRBV30 and TRBJ1-4; the match to TRBD1 covers 9 bases. Sequencing was performed on PBMCs. This TCR was sampled from a girl aged 10 to 17 in good health and CMV-seropositive. DNA of the CDR3: TGTGCCTGGGGGGGACAGGGAAGCGAAAAACTGTTTTTT. As protein: CAWGGQGSEKLFF.